A single sample is the source of the 19 T cell receptor beta chains below, sequenced in a study of CD8 T cells in Susac syndrome. RNA totalling about 0.45 to 1 ug underwent reverse transcription with random hexamers. Each CDR3 protein is one row after TCRdb ran MiXCR on the immunoSEQ multiplex PCR reads. The sample lists about 250,000 distinct CDR3 sequences, 93% occurring once. Material for sequencing was CD4+ T cells from PBMCs. These receptor sequences come from a human donor with multiple sclerosis.

This chain connects TRBV12-3 or TRBV12-4 to TRBJ2-7, with D perhaps TRBD1 (6 bases). This CDR3 is 14 amino acids long. Deletions cut 3 bases from V and 7 bases from J, with 16 bases between. The CDR3 DNA follows: TGTGCCAGCAGTTTGGGCTCGGGACACCCTGAGCAGTACTTC. Translation gives CASSLGSGHPEQYF.

The chain uses TRBV29-1 and TRBJ1-1; D is ambiguous. V shed 3 bases and J shed 8 bases, with 10 bases lying between them. This CDR3 is 11 amino acids long. Germline V gene data show CDR1 as SQVTM and CDR2 as ANQGSEA. The CDR3 reads CSVERKLEAFF. As DNA, the CDR3 is TGCAGCGTTGAGAGGAAGTTGGAAGCTTTCTTT. The full variable domain, its missing parts supplied by reference TRBV29-1 and TRBJ1-1, is SAVISQKPSRDICQRGTSLTIQCQVDSQVTMMFWYRQQPGQSLTLIATANQGSEATYESGFVIDKFPISRPNLTFSTLTVSNMSPEDSSIYLCSVERKLEAFFGQGTRLTVV.

CDR3 sequence (DNA): TGTGCCAGCAGCTTAGGGCGGGGACTAGGGCAAGAGACCCAGTACTTC. It specifies CASSLGRGLGQETQYF. The chain carries TRBV7-3 and TRBJ2-5; TRBD2 aligns across 8 bases. Germline V CDR1 and CDR2: SGHTA, FQGTGA. This CDR3 has 16 amino acids. The trim removed 2 bases at V and 2 bases at J, leaving 7 bases unmatched.

V and J are TRBV7-2 and TRBJ2-7; TRBD1 is a possible D gene (5 bases). V lost 1 base and J 3 bases, leaving 10 bases between the germline ends. Germline V lookup: CDR1 SGHTA, CDR2 FQGNSA. The CDR3 extends over 14 amino acids. CDR3 protein: CASSLGSRVYEQYV. The CDR3 nucleotides are TGTGCCAGCAGCTTAGGATCCAGGGTCTACGAGCAGTACGTC.

This chain uses TRBV20-1 with TRBJ2-7; D gene ambiguous. Trimming left V 4 bases short and J 1 base short, with 11 bases between. CDR3 length: 13 residues. The V gene's germline CDR1 is DFQATT and CDR2 SNEGSKA (reference sequence). The CDR3 spells CSATARGSYEQYF. CDR3 nucleotides: TGCAGTGCTACAGCCCGCGGATCCTACGAGCAGTACTTC.

This sequence joins TRBV15 and TRBJ2-5; D call uncertain. CDR1 and CDR2 from the germline V gene are LNHNV and YYDKDF (reference sequence). Trimming took off 0 bases at V and 5 bases at J, with 13 bases between the two ends. The CDR3 length is 15 residues. DNA of the CDR3: TGTGCCACCAGCAGAGATCCCGGAATGGGGGAGACCCAGTACTTC. Amino acids: CATSRDPGMGETQYF.

The chain joins TRBV20-1 to TRBJ1-1; the D is unclear. CDR3 length equals 13 residues. V was clipped by 3 bases and J by 2 bases, with 10 bases between them. The V gene's germline CDR1 is DFQATT and CDR2 SNEGSKA (reference sequence). CDR3 sequence (DNA): TGCAGTGCTAGGGCCGTAGACAACACTGAAGCTTTCTTT. Its protein is CSARAVDNTEAFF.

This CDR3 is CAWSLGPGSYNEQFF. The CDR3 nucleotides are TGTGCCTGGAGTTTGGGACCTGGCTCCTACAATGAGCAGTTCTTC. The chain has TRBV30 and TRBJ2-1, with D perhaps TRBD1 or TRBD2 (5 bases each). Germline values: CDR1 GTSNPN, CDR2 SVGIG (reference sequence). V was pared by 2 bases and J by 0 bases, with 11 bases between. There are 15 residues in the CDR3.

The V and J genes are TRBV2 and TRBJ1-1; 7 bases are a match to TRBD1. The V gene's germline CDR1 is SNHLY and CDR2 FYNNEI. V lost 6 bases and J lost 1; bases outside the gene matches: 11. This CDR3 has 16 residues. CDR3 amino acids: CASRESTGTSNTEAFF. The CDR3 bases are TGTGCCAGCAGGGAGTCGACAGGGACTTCGAACACTGAAGCTTTCTTT.

The chain is built from TRBV27 and TRBJ2-7; no definite D call. Germline CDR1 MNHEY, CDR2 SMNVEV (reference sequence). V gave up 5 bases and J gave up 3 bases, with 11 bases separating them. The CDR3 spans 13 residues. CDR3 amino acids: CASSPRAHYEQYV. The CDR3 bases are TGTGCCAGCAGTCCTCGGGCGCACTACGAGCAGTACGTC.

This clonotype was observed once. The V and J genes are TRBV9 and TRBJ2-1, with no clear D. The V gene lost 4 bases and the J gene lost 9 bases, with 17 bases spanning the gap. There are 14 residues in the CDR3. In germline, CDR1 is SGDLS, CDR2 YYNGEE. CDR3 coding DNA: TGTGCCAGCAGCCCCCCGGGTAGTTTCTTTGAGCAGTTCTTC. Translated: CASSPPGSFFEQFF.

With regard to this clonotype: Likely a read error: the CDR3 ends without its conserved phenylalanine or tryptophan. The chain links TRBV18 to TRBJ2-3; D remains unclear. V lost 1 base and J lost 4, with 3 bases in between. Germline CDR1 and CDR2: KGHSH and LQKENI. The CDR3 runs to 12 residues. This CDR3 is CASSPQADTQYL. The DNA for the CDR3 is TGTGCCAGCTCACCACAGGCAGATACGCAGTATTTG.

This chain links TRBV19 with TRBJ1-5; D may be TRBD1 (5 bases). Trimming left V 3 bases short and J 5 bases short, with 14 bases between. The CDR3 is 15 residues long. CDR1 LNHDA and CDR2 SQIVND come from the germline V gene (reference sequence). In nucleotides, the CDR3 is TGTGCCAGTAGTATTCCCGGGATGGGGCATCAGCCCCAGCATTTT. The encoded protein is CASSIPGMGHQPQHF.

The chain carries TRBV24-1 and TRBJ1-4; perhaps TRBD1 as D (6 bases). CDR3 length equals 16 residues. Germline assignment: CDR1 KGHDR and CDR2 SFDVKD. V was pared by 3 bases and J by 8 bases, with 18 bases between. CDR3 coding DNA: TGTGCCACCAGTGATGGGGGCCGGCCGCAGGGGGAAAAACTGTTTTTT. Translation gives CATSDGGRPQGEKLFF.

V and J are TRBV19 and TRBJ2-5; D remains unclear. The CDR3 contains 17 residues. V was pared by 3 bases and J by 5 bases, with 22 bases between. Germline V CDR1 and CDR2: LNHDA, SQIVND (reference sequence). This CDR3 reads CASSIAWKALAGETQYF. CDR3 in DNA: TGTGCCAGTAGTATCGCATGGAAGGCCCTGGCCGGTGAGACCCAGTACTTC.

The chain couples TRBV4-1 to TRBJ1-2, with 8 bases lining up with TRBD1. This CDR3 region has 15 residues. CDR1 is MGHRA and CDR2 is YSYEKL in the germline V gene. With 0 bases clipped from V and 8 bases from J, the junction kept 8 bases outside the gene matches. As DNA, the CDR3 is TGCGCCAGCAGCCAAGATTTGACAGGGGTGAGGGGCTACACCTTC. Its translation: CASSQDLTGVRGYTF.

The chain has TRBV7-9 and TRBJ2-2, with TRBD1 as a possible D gene (6 bases). Germline V gene lookup returns CDR1 SEHNR and CDR2 FQNEAQ (reference sequence). This CDR3 has 16 amino acids. Trimming stripped 1 base from V and 6 bases from J, with 15 bases between. CDR3 sequence reads: CASSLEAGVSAGELFF. For the CDR3, the DNA is TGTGCCAGCAGCTTAGAGGCAGGGGTTAGCGCCGGGGAGCTGTTTTTT.

The chain combines TRBV7-2 with TRBJ2-2, with 9 nucleotides matching TRBD1. The germline V gene encodes CDR1 SGHTA and CDR2 FQGNSA. With 4 bases clipped from V and 3 bases from J, the junction kept 0 bases outside the gene matches. The CDR3 extends over 14 amino acids. CDR3 sequence (DNA): TGTGCCAGCAGCTGGACAGGGGACACCGGGGAGCTGTTTTTT. This codes for CASSWTGDTGELFF.

The CDR3 nucleotides read TGTGCCAGCAGTGAATCAGAGGGAATCGGAAAACTGTTTTTT. Translation: CASSESEGIGKLFF. The chain uses TRBV6-1 and TRBJ1-4; no clear D. The CDR3 is 14 amino acids. V was cut by 2 bases and J by 10 bases, with 14 bases left in between. Germline CDR1 reads MNHNS; CDR2 reads SASEGT.